This T cell receptor (beta chain) was captured in a study of response to subunit inactivated influenza vaccine. Germline V gene data show CDR1 as GTSNPN and CDR2 as SVGIG (reference sequence). Deletions cut 2 bases from V and 0 bases from J, with 14 bases between. The CDR3 has 16 amino acids. MiXCR, applied by TCRdb to the RT-PCR reads, yields one record per CDR3 protein. The sample records about 530,000 distinct CDR3 sequences, roughly 10% being singletons. The source was PBMCs from blood, collected on the day of vaccination. This sequence was found in a middle-aged man who received an inactivated influenza vaccine. This chain joins TRBV30 and TRBJ1-5, with D possibly being TRBD1 (6 bases). For the CDR3, the DNA is TGTGCCTGGAGTCGCTTAGGACAGAATAGCAATCAGCCCCAGCATTTT. This gives the protein CAWSRLGQNSNQPQHF.